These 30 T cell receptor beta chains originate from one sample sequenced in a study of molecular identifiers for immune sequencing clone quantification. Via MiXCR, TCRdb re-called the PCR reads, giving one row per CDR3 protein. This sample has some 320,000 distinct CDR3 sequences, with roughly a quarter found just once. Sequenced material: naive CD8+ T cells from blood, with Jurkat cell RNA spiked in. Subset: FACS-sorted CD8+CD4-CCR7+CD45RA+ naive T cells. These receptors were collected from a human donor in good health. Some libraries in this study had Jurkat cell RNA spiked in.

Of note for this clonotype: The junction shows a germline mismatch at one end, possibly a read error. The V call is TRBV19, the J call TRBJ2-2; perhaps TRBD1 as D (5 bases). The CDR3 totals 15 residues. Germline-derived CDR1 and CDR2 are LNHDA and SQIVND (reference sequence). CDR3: CDSSIVTGNTGELFF. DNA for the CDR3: TGTGACAGTAGTATTGTCACAGGGAACACCGGGGAGCTGTTTTTT.

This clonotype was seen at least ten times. CDR3 protein: CASSLFRSDYEQYF. Written as DNA, the CDR3 is TGTGCCAGCAGCTTGTTCAGGTCGGACTACGAGCAGTACTTC. This chain joins TRBV7-2 and TRBJ2-7; no clear D. With 3 bases removed from V and 3 bases from J, the gap between germline ends came to 12 bases. The CDR3 consists of 14 residues. The germline CDR1 and CDR2 sequences are SGHTA and FQGNSA.

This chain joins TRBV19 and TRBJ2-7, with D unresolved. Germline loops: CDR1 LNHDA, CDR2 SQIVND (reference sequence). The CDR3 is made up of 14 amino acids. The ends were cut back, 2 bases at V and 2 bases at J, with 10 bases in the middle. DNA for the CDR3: TGTGCCAGTAGTATACTCAGGAAACCCTACGAGCAGTACTTC. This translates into CASSILRKPYEQYF.

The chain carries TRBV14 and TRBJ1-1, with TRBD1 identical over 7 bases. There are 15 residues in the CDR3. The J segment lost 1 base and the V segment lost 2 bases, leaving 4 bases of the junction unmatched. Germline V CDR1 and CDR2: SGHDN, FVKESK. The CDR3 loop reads CASSQKTGANTEAFF. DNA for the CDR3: TGTGCCAGCAGCCAAAAAACAGGGGCGAACACTGAAGCTTTCTTT.

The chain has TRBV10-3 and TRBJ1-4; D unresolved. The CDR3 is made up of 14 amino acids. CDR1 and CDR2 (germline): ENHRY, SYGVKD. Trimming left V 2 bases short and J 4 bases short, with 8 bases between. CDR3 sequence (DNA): TGTGCCATCAGTGAGGACCAGATTAATGAAAAACTGTTTTTT. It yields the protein CAISEDQINEKLFF.

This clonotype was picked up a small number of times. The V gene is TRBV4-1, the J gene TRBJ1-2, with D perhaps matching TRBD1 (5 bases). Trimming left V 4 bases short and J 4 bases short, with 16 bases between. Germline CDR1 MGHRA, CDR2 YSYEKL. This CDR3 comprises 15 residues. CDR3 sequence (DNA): TGCGCCAGCAGCCGCGGGGGTGACTCTGGCTATGGCTACACCTTC. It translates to CASSRGGDSGYGYTF.

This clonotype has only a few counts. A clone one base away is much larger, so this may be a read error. The CDR3 DNA follows: TGCAGCGTTGAAGTCGGTGCGCGCTACGGGCAGTACTTC. Translating gives CSVEVGARYGQYF. The gene calls are TRBV29-1 and TRBJ2-7, with D hard to call. This CDR3 has 13 residues. Germline V CDR1 and CDR2: SQVTM, ANQGSEA.

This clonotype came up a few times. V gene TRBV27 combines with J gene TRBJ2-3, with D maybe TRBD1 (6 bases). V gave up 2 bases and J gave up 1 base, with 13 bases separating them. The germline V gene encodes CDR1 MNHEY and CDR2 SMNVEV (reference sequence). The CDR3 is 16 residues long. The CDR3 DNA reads TGTGCCAGCAGTTTAATGGGCGCAGGGGGCACAGATACGCAGTATTTT. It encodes CASSLMGAGGTDTQYF.

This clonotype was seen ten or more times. For the CDR3, the DNA is TGCGCCAGCAGCCCTCTAGCCGGGACTTCGGGCACTGAAGCTTTCTTT. It translates to CASSPLAGTSGTEAFF. The chain uses TRBV4-1 and TRBJ1-1; weak D call: TRBD1 (5 bases). Germline V CDR1 and CDR2: MGHRA, YSYEKL. V lost 4 bases, J lost 4 bases, and 19 bases lay in between. This CDR3 contains 16 residues.

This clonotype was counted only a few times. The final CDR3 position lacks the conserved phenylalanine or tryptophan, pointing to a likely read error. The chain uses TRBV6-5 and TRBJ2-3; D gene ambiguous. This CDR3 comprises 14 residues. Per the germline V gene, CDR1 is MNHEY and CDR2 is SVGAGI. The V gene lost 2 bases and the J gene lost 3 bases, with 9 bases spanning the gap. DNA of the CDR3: TGTGCCAGCAGTTACCATTCTCCTACAGATACGCAGTATTCT. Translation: CASSYHSPTDTQYS.

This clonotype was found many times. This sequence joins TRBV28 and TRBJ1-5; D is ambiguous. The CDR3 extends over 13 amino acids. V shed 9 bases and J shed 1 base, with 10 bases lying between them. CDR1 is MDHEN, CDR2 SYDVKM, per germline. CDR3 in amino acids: CASSAGSNQPQHF. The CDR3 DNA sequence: TGTGCCAGTTCCGCGGGCAGCAATCAGCCCCAGCATTTT.

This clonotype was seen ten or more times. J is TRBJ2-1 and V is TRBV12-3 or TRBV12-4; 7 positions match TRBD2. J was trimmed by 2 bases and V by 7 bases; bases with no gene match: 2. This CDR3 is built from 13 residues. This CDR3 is CASIAGPYNEQFF. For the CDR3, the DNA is TGTGCCAGCATAGCGGGTCCCTACAATGAGCAGTTCTTC.

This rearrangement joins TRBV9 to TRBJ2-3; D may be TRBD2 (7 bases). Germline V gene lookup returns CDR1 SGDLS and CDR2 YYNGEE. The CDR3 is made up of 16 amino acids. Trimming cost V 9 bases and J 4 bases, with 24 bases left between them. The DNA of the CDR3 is TGTGCCACCCCCGCAAGGGGGGGGGGCTGGGCAGATACGCAGTATTTT. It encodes CATPARGGGWADTQYF.

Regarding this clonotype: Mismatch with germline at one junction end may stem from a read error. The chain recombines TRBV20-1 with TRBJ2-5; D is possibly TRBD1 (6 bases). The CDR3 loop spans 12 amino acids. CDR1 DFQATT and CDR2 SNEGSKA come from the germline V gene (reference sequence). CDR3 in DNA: TGCGGTGCTAGAGACAGGTCCGTGGCCCAGTACTTC. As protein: CGARDRSVAQYF.

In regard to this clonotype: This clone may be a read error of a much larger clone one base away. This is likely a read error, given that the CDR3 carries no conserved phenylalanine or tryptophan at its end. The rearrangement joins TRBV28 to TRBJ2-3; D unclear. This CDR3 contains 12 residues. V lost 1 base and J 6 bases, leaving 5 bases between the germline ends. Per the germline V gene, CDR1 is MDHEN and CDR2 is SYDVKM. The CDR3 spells CASSLSRDTQYL. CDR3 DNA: TGTGCCAGCAGTTTATCGAGGGATACGCAGTATCTT.

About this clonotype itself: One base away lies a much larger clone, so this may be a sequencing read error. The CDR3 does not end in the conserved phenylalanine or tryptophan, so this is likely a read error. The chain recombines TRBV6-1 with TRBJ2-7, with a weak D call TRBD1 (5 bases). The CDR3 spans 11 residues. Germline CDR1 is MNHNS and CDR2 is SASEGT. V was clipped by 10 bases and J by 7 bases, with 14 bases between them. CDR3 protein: CATFAGWEQYL. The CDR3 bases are TGTGCCACCTTTGCAGGGTGGGAGCAGTACCTC.

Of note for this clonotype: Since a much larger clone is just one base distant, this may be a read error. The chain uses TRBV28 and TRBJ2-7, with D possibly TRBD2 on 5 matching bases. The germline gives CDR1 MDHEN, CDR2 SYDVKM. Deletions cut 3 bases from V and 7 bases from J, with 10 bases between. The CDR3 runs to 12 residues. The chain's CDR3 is CASSFPGDEQYF. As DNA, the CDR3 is TGTGCCAGCAGTTTCCCCGGGGATGAGCAGTACTTC.

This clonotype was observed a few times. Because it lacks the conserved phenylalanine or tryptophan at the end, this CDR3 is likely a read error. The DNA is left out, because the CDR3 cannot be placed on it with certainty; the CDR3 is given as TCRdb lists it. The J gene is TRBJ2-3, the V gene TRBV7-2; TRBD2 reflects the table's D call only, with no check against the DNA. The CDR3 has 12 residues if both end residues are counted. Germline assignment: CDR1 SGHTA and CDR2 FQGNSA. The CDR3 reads CASSLPGLAPQI.

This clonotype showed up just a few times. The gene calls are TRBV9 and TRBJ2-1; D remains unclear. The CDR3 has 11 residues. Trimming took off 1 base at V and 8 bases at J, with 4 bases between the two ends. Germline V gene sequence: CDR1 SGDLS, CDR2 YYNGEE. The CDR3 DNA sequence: TGTGCCAGCAGCGTAAGCCATGAGCAGTTCTTC. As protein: CASSVSHEQFF. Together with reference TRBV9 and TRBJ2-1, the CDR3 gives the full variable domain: DSGVTQTPKHLITATGQRVTLRCSPRSGDLSVYWYQQSLDQGLQFLIQYYNGEERAKGNILERFSAQQFPDLHSELNLSSLELGDSALYFCASSVSHEQFFGPGTRLTVL.

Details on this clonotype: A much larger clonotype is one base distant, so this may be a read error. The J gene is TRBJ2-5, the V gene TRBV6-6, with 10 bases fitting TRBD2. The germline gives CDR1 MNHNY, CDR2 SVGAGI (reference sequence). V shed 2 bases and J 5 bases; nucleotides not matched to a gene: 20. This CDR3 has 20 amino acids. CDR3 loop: CASSYLAFSSGGLPSETQYF. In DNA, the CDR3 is TGTGCCAGCAGTTACCTGGCCTTCTCTAGCGGGGGACTCCCCTCTGAGACCCAGTACTTC.

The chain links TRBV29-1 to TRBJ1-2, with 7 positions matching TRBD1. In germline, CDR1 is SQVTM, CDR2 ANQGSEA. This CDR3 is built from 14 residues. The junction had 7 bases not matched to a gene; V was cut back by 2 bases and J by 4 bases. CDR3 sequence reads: CSVERRGPVYGYTF. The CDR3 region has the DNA TGCAGCGTTGAACGTAGGGGGCCGGTCTATGGCTACACCTTC. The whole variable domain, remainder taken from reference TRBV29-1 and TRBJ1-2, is SAVISQKPSRDICQRGTSLTIQCQVDSQVTMMFWYRQQPGQSLTLIATANQGSEATYESGFVIDKFPISRPNLTFSTLTVSNMSPEDSSIYLCSVERRGPVYGYTFGSGTRLTVV.

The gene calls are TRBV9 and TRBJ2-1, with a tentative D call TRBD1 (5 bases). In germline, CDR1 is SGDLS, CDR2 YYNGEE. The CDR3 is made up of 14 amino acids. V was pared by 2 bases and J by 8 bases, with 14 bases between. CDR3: CASSVLLDTDEQFF. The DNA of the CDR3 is TGTGCCAGCAGCGTCCTGTTGGACACCGATGAGCAGTTCTTC.

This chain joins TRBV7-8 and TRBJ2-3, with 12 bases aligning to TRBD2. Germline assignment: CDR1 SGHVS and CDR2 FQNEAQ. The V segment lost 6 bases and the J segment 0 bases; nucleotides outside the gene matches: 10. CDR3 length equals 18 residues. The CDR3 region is CASSLTSGGTGSTDTQYF. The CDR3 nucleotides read TGTGCCAGCAGTTTGACTAGCGGGGGCACAGGTAGCACAGATACGCAGTATTTT.

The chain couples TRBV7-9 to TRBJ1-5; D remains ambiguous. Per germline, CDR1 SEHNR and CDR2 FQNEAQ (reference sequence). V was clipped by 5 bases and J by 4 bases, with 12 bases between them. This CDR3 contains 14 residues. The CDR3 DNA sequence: TGTGCCAGCAGCGATACGATGGGTAATCAGCCCCAGCATTTT. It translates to CASSDTMGNQPQHF.

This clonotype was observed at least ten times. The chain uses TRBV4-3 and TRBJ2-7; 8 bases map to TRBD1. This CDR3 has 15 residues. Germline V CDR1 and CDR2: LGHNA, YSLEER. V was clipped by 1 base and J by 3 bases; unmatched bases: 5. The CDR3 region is CASSQGADRVYEQYF. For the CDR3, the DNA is TGCGCCAGCAGCCAAGGTGCGGACAGGGTCTACGAGCAGTACTTC.

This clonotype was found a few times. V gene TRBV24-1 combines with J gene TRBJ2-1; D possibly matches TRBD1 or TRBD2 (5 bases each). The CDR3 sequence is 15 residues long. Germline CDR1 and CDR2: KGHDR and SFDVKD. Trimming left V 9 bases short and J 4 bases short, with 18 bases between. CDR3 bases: TGTGCCACCCCGTTTGGTGGGGGACCTTACAATGAGCAGTTCTTC. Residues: CATPFGGGPYNEQFF.

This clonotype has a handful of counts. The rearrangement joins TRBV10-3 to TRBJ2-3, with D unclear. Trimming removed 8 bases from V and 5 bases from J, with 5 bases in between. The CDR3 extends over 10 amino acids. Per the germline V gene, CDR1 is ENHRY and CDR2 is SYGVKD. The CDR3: CAIGEDTQYF. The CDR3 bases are TGTGCCATCGGAGAAGATACGCAGTATTTT.

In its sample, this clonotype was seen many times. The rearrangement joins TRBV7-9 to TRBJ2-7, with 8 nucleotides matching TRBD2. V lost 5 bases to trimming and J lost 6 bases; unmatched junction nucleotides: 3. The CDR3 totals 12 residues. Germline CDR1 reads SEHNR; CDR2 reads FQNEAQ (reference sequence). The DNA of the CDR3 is TGTGCCAGCAGCCCAGCGGGGGCCGAGCAGTACTTC. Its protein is CASSPAGAEQYF. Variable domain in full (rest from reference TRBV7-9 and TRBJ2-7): DTGVSQNPRHKITKRGQNVTFRCDPISEHNRLYWYRQTLGQGPEFLTYFQNEAQLEKSRLLSDRFSAERPKGSFSTLEIQRTEQGDSAMYLCASSPAGAEQYFGPGTRLTVT.

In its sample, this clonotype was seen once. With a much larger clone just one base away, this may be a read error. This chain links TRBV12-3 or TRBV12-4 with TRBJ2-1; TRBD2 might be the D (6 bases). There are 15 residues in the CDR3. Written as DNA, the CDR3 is TGTGCCAGCAGTGCCCCGGGACTTTCCTACAGTGAGCAGTTCTTC. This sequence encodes CASSAPGLSYSEQFF.

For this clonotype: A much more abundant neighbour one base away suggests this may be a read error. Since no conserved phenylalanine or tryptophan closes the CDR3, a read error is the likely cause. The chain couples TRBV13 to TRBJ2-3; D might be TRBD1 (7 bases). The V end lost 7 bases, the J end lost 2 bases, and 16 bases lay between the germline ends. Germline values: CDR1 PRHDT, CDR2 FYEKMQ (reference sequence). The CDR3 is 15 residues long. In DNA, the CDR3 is TGTGCCAGCACCCAGGGGGGTTTCACCACAGATACGCAGTATTCT. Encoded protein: CASTQGGFTTDTQYS.